This TCR beta chain was retrieved from a study of cytomegalovirus exposure and HLA in healthy donors. V lost 6 bases and J lost 5; bases outside the gene matches: 4. Germline assignment: CDR1 SEHNR and CDR2 FQNEAQ (reference sequence). The CDR3 consists of 13 residues. With 60 Vbeta and 13 Jbeta primers, the PCR was carried out. The table came from immunoSEQ multiplex PCR; TCRdb's copy has only in-frame clones and leaves some out. The sample yields over 80,000 clones, 73% seen once. The sequencing input was PBMCs. This chain connects TRBV7-9 to TRBJ2-7; 10 nucleotides align to TRBD1. This sequence was found in a man aged 40-49 years in good health and CMV-seronegative. CDR3 nucleotide sequence: TGTGCCAGCAGACGCGGGACAGGGGACGAGCAGTACTTC. Amino acids: CASRRGTGDEQYF.